This TCR beta chain was recorded in a study of T cell responses to AZD1222 COVID-19 vaccine (dated by TCRdb to the early 2020s). Background for the entire study: TCR sequencing covered 233 trial participants: some 210 given two doses of AZD1222 and 26 given two doses of MenACWY control vaccine. Trial participants were enrolled by age into subgroups of 18-55, 56-69 and 70-plus years, and around 150, 28 and 57 TCR-sequenced participants, respectively, were included in these subgroups.

CDR3 length: 11 amino acids, cysteine to phenylalanine. Just CDR3 DNA is preserved here, 33 bases in frame from base 1. V is clipped by 5 bases and J by 8 bases, and the sequence between their germline boundaries is 9 bases long. What the study reported, not specific to this receptor: CD4 TCRs associated with the vaccine covered the entire spike protein, and the dominant responses were in regions 160-218 and 743-854. Reportedly, close to half of the unique spike-specific TCRs recognized epitopes lying outside the regions that are mutated in the B.1.351 and B.1.1.7 variants. Because no day 14 peak-response samples were available, the repertoires could be characterized only after the peak T cell response. Most participants were white British and females outnumbered males, and the authors suggested that clonal diversity may have been underestimated. The 56-69-year group was small, and its depth increase did not reach significance, likely because of low power. Conclusions about previously exposed vaccinees were limited because only six AZD1222 recipients were SARS-CoV-2 seropositive at baseline. After two AZD1222 doses, spike-specific TCR breadth and depth were significantly higher than at day 0 and than in MenACWY recipients.

To note about this clone: Its antigen is not yet known. Per-nucleotide qualities are absent, and no much larger clonotype sits a single base away.

In the paper's terms, the time point label means: about 28 days (+/-7) after the second vaccine dose. AZD1222 recipients with second doses at about 4 weeks or about 12 weeks were pooled, because spike-specific TCR depth and breadth did not differ between schedules. Samples from vaccinated people were obtained from the UK trials COV001 and COV002, which included a single-blind randomized controlled phase 2/3 trial of AZD1222 (ChAdOx1 nCoV-19) in healthy adults. For TCRbeta chain sequencing, PBMC samples were collected from trial participants at day 0 and at day 28 after the second dose. The CDR3 regions of human TCRbeta chains were subjected to immunosequencing. The original methods were these. TCRs in the repertoires were compared against a reference library of SARS-CoV-2-specific TCRs that had been generated with the MIRA antigen-specificity platform. Breadth was defined as the fraction of unique TCRs that were SARS-CoV-2-associated, and depth was defined as the fraction of total T cells that were SARS-CoV-2-associated. Using the MIRA data, each spike-specific TCR was mapped to the spike region that the TCR reacts to and placed in a CD4 or CD8 class. Log10-transformed breadth and depth values were compared by one-way ANOVA with Sidak's multiple comparisons tests. TCRdb stores this immuneACCESS table with in-frame sequences only. Part of the clones is absent; in the studies checked, under half of the shortfall reflects unresolved V genes, and no reason is known for the rest. Clone size and the V and J calls come from that table; the DNA yielded D and trimming. Within this sample are 190,000 or so clones, with roughly 92% of them counted one time only. The ten largest make up more than 0.8% of the sample.

This material consisted of peripheral blood, taken 28 days after the second AZD1222 dose. Here the chain combines TRBV12-3 or TRBV12-4 and TRBJ1-2, with the D gene not confidently named. The receptor's source is an adult who received the AZD1222 COVID-19 vaccine. CDR3 reads: CASSRSDGYTF. The nucleotide sequence reads TGTGCCAGCAGTCGAAGTGACGGCTACACCTTC.